The sample holds many counts of the clone carrying this T cell receptor (beta chain). Antigen specificity is unknown. This specimen belongs to a study of metastatic and nonmetastatic thyroid tumors. Turning to the study itself: Repertoires from blood and tumor or nodule tissue of malignant and benign thyroid patients were compared.

Study-wide results and limits: The reported finding was significantly higher TCR beta diversity in malignant thyroid tumors relative to benign nodules, in blood and tumor.

With MiXCR, TCRdb reprocessed the PCR reads. The table includes some 30,000 clones, about 33% detected once. Germline CDR1 is MNHNS and CDR2 is SASEGT. V was pared by 8 bases and J by 0 bases, with 13 bases between. The CDR3 length is 14 residues. None of the patients had undergone any treatment ahead of thyroid surgery. The chain is built from TRBV6-1 and TRBJ1-2; D possibly corresponds to TRBD1 (6 bases). Sequencing input: tumor tissue. The TCR sequence derives from a female donor with papillary thyroid cancer or a benign thyroid nodule (not recorded which). Some clones in this sample may be carry-over from other donors' samples. CDR3 loop: CASPGKGANYGYTF. The CDR3 DNA is TGTGCCAGCCCCGGAAAGGGGGCTAACTATGGCTACACCTTC.